Listed here is a single T cell receptor (beta chain). No antigen is known for it. The sample originates from a study of cytomegalovirus exposure and HLA in healthy donors. General study points: CMV serostatus was the only recorded immune exposure for donors. Reportedly, fewer N-insertions than the approximately 650-donor mean appeared in an Asian-associated ancestry cluster in a later analysis.

It was healthy bone marrow donors who served as donors. The PCR ran on 60 Vbeta and 13 Jbeta primers. Original analysis: In a later analysis, roughly 11 million of 75 million to 85 million unique beta chains occurred in at least two donors. The assay was immunoSEQ multiplex PCR, and TCRdb's table has in-frame clones only and misses some. D and trimming were read from the DNA, whereas the V and J calls and clone size are those reported in that table. The table lists fewer than 150,000 clones, approximately 70% of them singletons. This receptor was taken from a human donor in good health. Sequencing was done on a sample of PBMCs.

The CDR3 DNA follows: TGTGCCAGCGGGGGCGGGAGGGTGACCGGGGAGCTGTTTTTT. Protein sequence: CASGGGRVTGELFF. The chain uses TRBV7-8 and TRBJ2-2; 9 nucleotides line up with TRBD2. Germline V gives CDR1 SGHVS, CDR2 FQNEAQ. The CDR3 totals 14 residues. The V segment lost 8 bases and the J segment 5 bases; nucleotides outside the gene matches: 6. The whole variable domain, remainder taken from reference TRBV7-8 and TRBJ2-2, is GAGVSQSPRYKVAKRGQDVALRCDPISGHVSLFWYQQALGQGPEFLTYFQNEAQLDKSGLPSDRFFAERPEGSVSTLKIQRTQQEDSAVYLCASGGGRVTGELFFGEGSRLTVL.